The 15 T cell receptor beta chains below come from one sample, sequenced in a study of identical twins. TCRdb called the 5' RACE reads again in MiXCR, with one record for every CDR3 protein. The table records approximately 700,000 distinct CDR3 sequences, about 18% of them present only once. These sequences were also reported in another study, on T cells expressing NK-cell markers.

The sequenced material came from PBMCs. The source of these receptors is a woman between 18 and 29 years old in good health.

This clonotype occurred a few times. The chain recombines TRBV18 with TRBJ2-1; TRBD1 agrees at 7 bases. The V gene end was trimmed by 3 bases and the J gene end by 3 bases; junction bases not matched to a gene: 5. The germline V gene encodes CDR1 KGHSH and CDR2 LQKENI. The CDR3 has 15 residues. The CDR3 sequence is CASSPSRDSYNEQFF. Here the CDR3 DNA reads TGTGCCAGCTCACCCTCCCGGGACAGCTACAATGAGCAGTTCTTC.

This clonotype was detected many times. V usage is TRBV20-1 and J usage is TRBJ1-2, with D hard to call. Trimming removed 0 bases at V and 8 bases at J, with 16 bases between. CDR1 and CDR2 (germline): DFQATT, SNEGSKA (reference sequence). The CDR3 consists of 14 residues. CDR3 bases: TGCAGTGCTAGAGACCCGAGCCAGTTCTCGGGCTACACCTTC. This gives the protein CSARDPSQFSGYTF.

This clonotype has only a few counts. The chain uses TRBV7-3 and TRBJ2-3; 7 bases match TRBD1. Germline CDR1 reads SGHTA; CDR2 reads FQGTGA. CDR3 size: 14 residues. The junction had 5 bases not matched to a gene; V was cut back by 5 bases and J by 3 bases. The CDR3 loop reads CASSPQGWTDTQYF. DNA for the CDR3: TGTGCCAGCAGCCCACAGGGGTGGACAGATACGCAGTATTTT.

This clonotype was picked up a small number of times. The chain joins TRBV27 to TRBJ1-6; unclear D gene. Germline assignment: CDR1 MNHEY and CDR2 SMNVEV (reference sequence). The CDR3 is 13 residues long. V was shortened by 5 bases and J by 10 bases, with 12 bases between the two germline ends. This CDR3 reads CASSPNTRSPLHF. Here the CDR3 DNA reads TGTGCCAGCAGTCCAAACACGCGATCACCCCTCCACTTT.

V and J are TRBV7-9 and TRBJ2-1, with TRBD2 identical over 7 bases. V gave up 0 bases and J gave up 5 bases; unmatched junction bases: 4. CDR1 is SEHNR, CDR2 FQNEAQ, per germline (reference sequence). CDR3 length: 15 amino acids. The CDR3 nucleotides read TGTGCCAGCAGCTTAGCGGCTAGCGGCAACAATGAGCAGTTCTTC. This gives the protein CASSLAASGNNEQFF.

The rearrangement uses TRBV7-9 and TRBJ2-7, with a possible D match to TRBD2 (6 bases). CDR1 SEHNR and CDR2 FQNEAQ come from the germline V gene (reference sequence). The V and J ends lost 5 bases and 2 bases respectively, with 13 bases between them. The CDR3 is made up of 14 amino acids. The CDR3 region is CASSQSSDPYEQYF. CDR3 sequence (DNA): TGTGCCAGCAGCCAGTCTAGCGACCCCTACGAGCAGTACTTC.

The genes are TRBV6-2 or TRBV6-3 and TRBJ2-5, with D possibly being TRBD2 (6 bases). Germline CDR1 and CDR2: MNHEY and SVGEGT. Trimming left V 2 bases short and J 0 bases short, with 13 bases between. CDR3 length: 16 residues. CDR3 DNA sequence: TGTGCCAGCAGTTACCGTACTAGCTGGTACCAAGAGACCCAGTACTTC. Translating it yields CASSYRTSWYQETQYF.

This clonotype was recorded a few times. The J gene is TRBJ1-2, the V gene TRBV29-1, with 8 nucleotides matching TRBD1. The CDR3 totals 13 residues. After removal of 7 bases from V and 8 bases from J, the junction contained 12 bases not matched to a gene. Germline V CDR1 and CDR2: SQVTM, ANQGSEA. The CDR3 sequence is CSATGQGVRGYTF. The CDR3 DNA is TGCAGCGCGACCGGACAGGGCGTACGGGGCTACACCTTC.

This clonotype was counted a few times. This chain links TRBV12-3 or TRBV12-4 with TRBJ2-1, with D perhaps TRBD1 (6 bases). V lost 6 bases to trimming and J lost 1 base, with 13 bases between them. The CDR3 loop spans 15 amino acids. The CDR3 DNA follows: TGTGCCAGCAGGGGGGCGGTGTTATCCTACAATGAGCAGTTCTTC. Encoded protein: CASRGAVLSYNEQFF.

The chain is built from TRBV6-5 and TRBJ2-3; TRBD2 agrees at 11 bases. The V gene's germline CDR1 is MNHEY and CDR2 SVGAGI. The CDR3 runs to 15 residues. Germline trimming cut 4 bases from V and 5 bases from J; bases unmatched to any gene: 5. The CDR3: CASSSIAGGRDTQYF. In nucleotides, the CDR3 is TGTGCCAGCAGTTCCATAGCGGGAGGGAGAGATACGCAGTATTTT.

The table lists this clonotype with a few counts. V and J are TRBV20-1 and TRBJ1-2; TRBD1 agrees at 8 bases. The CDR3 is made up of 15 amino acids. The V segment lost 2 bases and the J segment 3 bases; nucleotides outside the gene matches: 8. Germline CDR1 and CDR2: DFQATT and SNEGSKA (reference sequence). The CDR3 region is CSARNHQGADYGYTF. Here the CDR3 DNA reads TGCAGTGCTAGAAATCACCAGGGGGCGGACTATGGCTACACCTTC.

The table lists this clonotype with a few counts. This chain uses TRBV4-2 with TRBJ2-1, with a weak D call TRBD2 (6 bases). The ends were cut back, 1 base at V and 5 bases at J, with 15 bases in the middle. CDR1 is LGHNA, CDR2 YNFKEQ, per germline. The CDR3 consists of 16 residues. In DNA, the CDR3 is TGTGCCAGCAGCCAAGGAGGAGGGTATGTAGACAATGAGCAGTTCTTC. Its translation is CASSQGGGYVDNEQFF.

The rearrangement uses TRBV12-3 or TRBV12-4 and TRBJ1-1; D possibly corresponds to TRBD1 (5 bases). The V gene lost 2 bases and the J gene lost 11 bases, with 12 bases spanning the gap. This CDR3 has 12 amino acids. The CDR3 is CASSLQGSTAFF. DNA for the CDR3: TGTGCCAGCAGTTTACAGGGTAGCACGGCTTTCTTT.

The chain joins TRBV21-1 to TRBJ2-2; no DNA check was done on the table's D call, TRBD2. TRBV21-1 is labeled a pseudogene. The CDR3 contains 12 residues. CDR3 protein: CATKGRAGELFF. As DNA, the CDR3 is TGTGCCACCAAGGGGAGGGCCGGGGAGCTGTTTTTT.

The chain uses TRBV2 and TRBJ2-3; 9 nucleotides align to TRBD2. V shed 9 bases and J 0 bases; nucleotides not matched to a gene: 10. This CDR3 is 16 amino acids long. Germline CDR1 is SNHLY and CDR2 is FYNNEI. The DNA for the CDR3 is TGTGCCAGTACTCGGGAGGGGACTAGCAGCACAGATACGCAGTATTTT. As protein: CASTREGTSSTDTQYF.